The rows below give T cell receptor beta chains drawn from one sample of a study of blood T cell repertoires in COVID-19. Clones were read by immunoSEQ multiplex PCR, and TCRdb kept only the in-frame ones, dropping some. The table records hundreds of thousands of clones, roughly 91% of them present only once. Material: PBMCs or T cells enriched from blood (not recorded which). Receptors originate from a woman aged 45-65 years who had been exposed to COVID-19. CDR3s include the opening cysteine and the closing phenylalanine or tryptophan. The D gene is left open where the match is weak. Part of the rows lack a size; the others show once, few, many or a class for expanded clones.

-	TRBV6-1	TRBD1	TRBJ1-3	TGTGCCAGCAGTGAATTTACTCGACAGGGTAACTCCCTAGGTACTGGAAACACCATATATTTT	CASSEFTRQGNSLGTGNTIYF
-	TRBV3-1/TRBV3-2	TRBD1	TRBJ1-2	TGTGCCAGCAGCCATCGCCGGGGGACAGGGACGAACTATGGCTACACCTTC	CASSHRRGTGTNYGYTF
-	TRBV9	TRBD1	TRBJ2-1	TGTGCCAGCAGCGTAGACTTTCAGGGGGCCAATGAGCAGTTCTTC	CASSVDFQGANEQFF
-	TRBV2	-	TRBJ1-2	TGTGCCAGCCGCGCCTCCCAAGGGGGGGCAGCGTCGTCCACCTTC	CASRASQGGAASSTF
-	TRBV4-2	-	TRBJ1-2	TGTGCCAGCAGCCAATCCTTCGCTAACTATGGCTACACCTTC	CASSQSFANYGYTF
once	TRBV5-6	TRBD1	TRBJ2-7	TGTGCCAGCAGCCGCGGACAGGGGTATTATCGGGAGCAGTACTTC	CASSRGQGYYREQYF
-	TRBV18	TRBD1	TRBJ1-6	TGTGCCAGCTCACCATTCGGGACAGCCAATTCACCCCTCCACTTT	CASSPFGTANSPLHF
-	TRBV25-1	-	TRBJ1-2	TGTGCCAGCAGTGAAGGAGCGACTCTGCCCTATGGCTACACCTTC	CASSEGATLPYGYTF
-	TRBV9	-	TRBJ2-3	TGTGCCAGCAGCGTAGGTTTCGGGATAGATACGCAGTATTTT	CASSVGFGIDTQYF
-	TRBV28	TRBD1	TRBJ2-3	TGTGCCAGCAGTTCCGGGACAGGAATCACAGATACGCAGTATTTT	CASSSGTGITDTQYF
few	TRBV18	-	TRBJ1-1	TGTGCCAGCACAACGTCGACAGGAACGGGCACTGAAGCTTTCTTT	CASTTSTGTGTEAFF
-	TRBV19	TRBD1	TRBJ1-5	TGTGCCAGTAGGTGGGGACAGAATAGCAATCAGCCCCAGCATTTT	CASRWGQNSNQPQHF
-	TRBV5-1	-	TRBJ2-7	TGCGCCAGCAGCTTTGTCGGCGGCGAGCAGTACTTC	CASSFVGGEQYF
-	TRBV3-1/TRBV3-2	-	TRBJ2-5	TGTGCCAGCAGCCAAGGATCGGCGGGACTAGAGACCCAGTACTTC	CASSQGSAGLETQYF
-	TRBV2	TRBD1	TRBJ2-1	TGTGCCAGCAACCGGGACAGGTACAATGAGCAGTTCTTC	CASNRDRYNEQFF
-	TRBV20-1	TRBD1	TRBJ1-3	TGCAGTGCTAGTCAGGGGGCCTCCAGGGGCGGAAACACCATATATTTT	CSASQGASRGGNTIYF
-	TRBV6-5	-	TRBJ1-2	TGTGCCAGCAGTTCCATACAGGGAAGTGGCTACACCTTC	CASSSIQGSGYTF
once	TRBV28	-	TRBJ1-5	TGTGCCAGCAAGGGGCCCGTGGTATCCCTGAAGCCCCAGCATTTT	CASKGPVVSLKPQHF
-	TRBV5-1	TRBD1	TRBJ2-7	TGCGCCAGCAGCTTCCGACAGGGGGCGTCCTACGAGCAGTACTTC	CASSFRQGASYEQYF
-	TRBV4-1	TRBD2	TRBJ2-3	TGCGCCAGCAGCCAAGATGCGGGAGCAGATACGCAGTATTTT	CASSQDAGADTQYF
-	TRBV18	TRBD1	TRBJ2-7	TGTGCCAGCTCACCCAGACAGGGTCCTGACGAGCAGTACTTC	CASSPRQGPDEQYF
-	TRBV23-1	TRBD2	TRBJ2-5	TGCGCCAGCAGTCAATCGGATGGGACTAGCATGCATAAGACCCAGTACTTC	CASSQSDGTSMHKTQYF
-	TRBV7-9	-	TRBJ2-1	TGTGCCAGCAGCCACGTTGCGGGACTTGGTTACATGAAAAAGTTCTTC	CASSHVAGLGYMKKFF
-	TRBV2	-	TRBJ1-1	TGTGCCAGCAGTGAGGCCGAACAAAGCAGGGCTGAAGCTTTCTTT	CASSEAEQSRAEAFF
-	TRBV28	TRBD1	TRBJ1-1	TGTGCCAGCAGTACCATACAGGGGTCGAACACTGAAGCTTTCTTT	CASSTIQGSNTEAFF
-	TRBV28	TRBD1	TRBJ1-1	TGTGCCAGCAGTTTGGGGACAGGGGGCTACGGAGCTTTCTTT	CASSLGTGGYGAFF
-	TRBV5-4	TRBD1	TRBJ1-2	TGTGCCAGCAGCGGGGGACAGGGGGCAAACTATGGCTACACCTTC	CASSGGQGANYGYTF
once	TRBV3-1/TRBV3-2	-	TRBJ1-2	TGTGCCAGCAGAGATGAGGGGGTCGCTAACTATGGCTACACCTTC	CASRDEGVANYGYTF
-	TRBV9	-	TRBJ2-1	TGTGCCAGCTCGAGAGGTCCGGATAGCTACAATGAGCAGTTCTTC	CASSRGPDSYNEQFF
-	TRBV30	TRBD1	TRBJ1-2	TGTGCCCGGTTTCGGACAAAGACGGGGACCCTCACAGGGGTCCATGGCTACACCTTC	CARFRTKTGTLTGVHGYTF
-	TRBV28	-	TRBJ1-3	TGTGCCAGCAGTTTCTATCACAGCTCTGGAAACACCATATATTTT	CASSFYHSSGNTIYF
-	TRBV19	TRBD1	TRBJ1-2	TGTGCCAGTAGTATCCGGGACAGCGGGCCTAGAGGCTACACCTTC	CASSIRDSGPRGYTF
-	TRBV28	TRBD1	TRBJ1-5	TGTGCCAGCAGGTTGACAGGGGATAGCAATCAGCCCCAGCATTTT	CASRLTGDSNQPQHF
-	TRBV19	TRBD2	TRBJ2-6	TGTGCCAGTAGTCCATTCCGGGACTATCCGTCTGGGGCCAACGTCCTGACTTTC	CASSPFRDYPSGANVLTF
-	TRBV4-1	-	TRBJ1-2	TGCGCCAGCAGCCAAGTGAACGGGGGTCAGGGCTACACCTTC	CASSQVNGGQGYTF
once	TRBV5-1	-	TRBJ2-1	TGCGCCAGCAGCGCCACTAGTTCCCCAAAGTACAATGAGCAGTTCTTC	CASSATSSPKYNEQFF
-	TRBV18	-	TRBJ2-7	TGTGCCAGCTCACCAGACAGGCTGAGCTCCTACGAGCAGTACTTC	CASSPDRLSSYEQYF